Listed below are T cell receptor beta chains from one sample, sequenced in a study of T cell changes during pregnancy in multiple sclerosis. Produced via immunoSEQ multiplex PCR; TCRdb's table is partial and in-frame only. Here the sample spans 12,000 or so clones, around 84% being singletons. The input for sequencing was CD8+ T cells from peripheral blood mononuclear cells, taken after pregnancy. Receptors were obtained from a female donor in good health, enrolled as a control in a pregnancy study. Each CDR3 is given with its conserved first and last residue. A D gene is named only where the DNA matches it firmly. Clone size is not always given. Where it is, it says once, few, many or a class for expanded clones.

>TRBV9|TRBJ2-2|-|few
TGTGCCAGCAGCGTATCCAGGGGTGACACCGGGGAGCTGTTTTTT
CASSVSRGDTGELFF
>TRBV7-8|TRBJ2-1|TRBD2|-
TGTGCCAGCACGGGACTAGCGGGAGGGCCCTCCAGTGGGAATGAGCAGTTCTTC
CASTGLAGGPSSGNEQFF
>TRBV4-1|TRBJ2-1|-|-
TGCGCCAGCAGCCAAGGGGGCGCCGGAGTGGTCGATGAGCAGTTCTTC
CASSQGGAGVVDEQFF
>TRBV10-2|TRBJ2-1|-|-
TGCGCCAGCAGTCTCGACAGGACCGTCTACAATGAGCAGTTCTTC
CASSLDRTVYNEQFF
>TRBV11-2|TRBJ1-1|-|-
TGTGCCAGCAGCCCCTTAGGGGCCGGGAACACTGAAGCTTTCTTT
CASSPLGAGNTEAFF
>TRBV28|TRBJ1-5|-|once
TGTGCCAGCAGTTTGTTATCTGGCAATCAGCCCCAGCATTTT
CASSLLSGNQPQHF
>TRBV14|TRBJ1-2|TRBD1|-
TGTGCCAGCAGCCGAGAGGACAGGGCCTACTATGGCTACACCTTC
CASSREDRAYYGYTF
>TRBV15|TRBJ2-1|-|-
TGTGCCACCAGCCCCTCGAGGGGGTCCTACAATGAGCAGTTCTTC
CATSPSRGSYNEQFF
>TRBV11-2|TRBJ2-3|-|once
TGTGCCAGCAGCTTAGGCGACAGGCAGTATTTT
CASSLGDRQYF
>TRBV11-3|TRBJ2-3|-|few
TGTGCCAGCAGCGAATCCGGTTTTGGCACAGATACGCAGTATTTT
CASSESGFGTDTQYF
>TRBV13|TRBJ2-1|-|-
TGTGCCAGCAGCTTAACCGGGTCAGAAGAGCAGTTCTTC
CASSLTGSEEQFF
>TRBV7-3|TRBJ2-7|-|-
TGTGCCAGCAGCTTAACGGGTGGACTCGAGCAGTACTTC
CASSLTGGLEQYF
>TRBV5-8|TRBJ1-1|-|-
TGTGCCAGCAGCACAGGGTTAGAAGCTTTCTTT
CASSTGLEAFF
>TRBV6-5|TRBJ1-1|-|-
TGTGCCAGCATCTTACGGCAGGGCTATGAAGCTTTCTTT
CASILRQGYEAFF
>TRBV2|TRBJ1-1|-|-
TGTGCCAGCAGTGTGGAAGCAGGGTTTATTACTGAAGCTTTCTTT
CASSVEAGFITEAFF
>TRBV18|TRBJ1-3|-|-
TGTGCCAGCTCACCATTGACTGACAGGAGAAACACCATATATTTT
CASSPLTDRRNTIYF
>TRBV9|TRBJ1-4|TRBD1|medium-sized
TGTGCCAGCAGCGGTGGACAGGGGGCAGGTGAAAAACTGTTTTTT
CASSGGQGAGEKLFF
>TRBV19|TRBJ2-7|-|-
TGTGCCAGTAGTGCAGGAACCATCTACGAGCAGTACTTC
CASSAGTIYEQYF
>TRBV7-8|TRBJ2-1|TRBD2|-
TGTGCCAGCAGCTTAGTGGTGACTAGCGTTGGGGGTGAGCAGTTCTTC
CASSLVVTSVGGEQFF
>TRBV2|TRBJ1-4|TRBD1|-
TGTGCCAGCAGTGCCAACCGTGACGGGGACAGCCCAACCGAAAAACTGTTTTTT
CASSANRDGDSPTEKLFF
>TRBV10-2|TRBJ2-7|-|-
TGCGCCAGCAGTGAGTTAGAGAGGGTGACCTACGAGCAGTACTTC
CASSELERVTYEQYF
>TRBV4-1|TRBJ2-1|TRBD2|-
TGCGCCAGCAGCCCAGGAGGGACTAGCGGGAGCCTCAATGAGCAGTTCTTC
CASSPGGTSGSLNEQFF
>TRBV14|TRBJ2-5|TRBD2|-
TGTGCCAGCAGCCAAGGCTGGCTAGCGGGGGGTGTAGAGACCCAGTACTTC
CASSQGWLAGGVETQYF
>TRBV30|TRBJ2-1|TRBD2|-
TGTGCCTGGACCTCACCGACTAGCGGGGGCTTCTCCTACAATGAGCAGTTCTTC
CAWTSPTSGGFSYNEQFF
>TRBV6-5|TRBJ1-1|-|few
TGTGCCAGCAGTTGGAAGGACAGAAAAGCTTTCTTT
CASSWKDRKAFF
>TRBV13|TRBJ1-3|TRBD1|-
TGTGCCAGCAGCTTCGGACAGGGCCAATACATTATTGGAAACACCATATATTTT
CASSFGQGQYIIGNTIYF
>TRBV7-3|TRBJ2-3|-|-
TGTGCCAGCAGCTTAGTCCCTGGCACAGATACGCAGTATTTT
CASSLVPGTDTQYF
>TRBV10-3|TRBJ2-3|TRBD2|-
TGTGCCATCAGTGAAAAGACTAGCGGGGGGGTCACAGATACGCAGTATTTT
CAISEKTSGGVTDTQYF
>TRBV19|TRBJ2-3|TRBD2|once
TGTGCCAGTAGTCCCGGACTAGCGGGTGGAACAGATACGCAGTATTTT
CASSPGLAGGTDTQYF
>TRBV6-5|TRBJ1-4|-|-
TGTGCCAGCAGTCCCTTTGACAGTCTTGAAAAACTGTTTTTT
CASSPFDSLEKLFF
>TRBV1|TRBJ2-1|-|once
TGCACCACCCCCAAGGGAGCGGGTCTTGACAATGAGCAGTTCTTC
CTTPKGAGLDNEQFF
>TRBV6-4|TRBJ2-1|TRBD2|medium-sized
TGTGCCAGCAGTGACGGGACTAGCGGGGGGGCCAATGAGCAGTTCTTC
CASSDGTSGGANEQFF
>TRBV4-3|TRBJ2-1|-|-
TGCGCCAGCAGCCAAGTAGTCTCCTACAATGAGCAGTTCTTC
CASSQVVSYNEQFF
>TRBV4-2|TRBJ2-7|TRBD2|-
TGTGCCAGCAGCCAAGGGACTAGCGAGGGCTACGAGCAGTACTTC
CASSQGTSEGYEQYF
>TRBV5-1|TRBJ2-5|-|-
TGCGCCAGCAGCCCCGGACAGACCCAAGAGACCCAGTACTTC
CASSPGQTQETQYF
>TRBV15|TRBJ2-1|TRBD2|once
TGTGCCACCAGCAGTGCGGGGGGCCGATACAATGAGCAGTTCTTC
CATSSAGGRYNEQFF
>TRBV4-1|TRBJ2-7|-|-
TGCGCCAGCAGCCCTAGGAGGGCAGGGGGGACCTACGAGCAGTACTTC
CASSPRRAGGTYEQYF
>TRBV9|TRBJ1-1|-|once
TGTGCCAGCAGCTCCCACCGACTTCGGGGGGCCACTGAAGCTTTCTTT
CASSSHRLRGATEAFF